This TCR beta chain was recovered during a study of blood T cell repertoires in COVID-19. Study background: Samples representing acute and convalescent COVID-19 were sourced from the United States, Italy and Spain. T cells, B-cell-depleted T cells, or PBMCs supplied cDNA or gDNA.

Germline CDR1 reads PRHDT; CDR2 reads FYEKMQ (reference sequence). The junction had 2 bases not matched to a gene; V was cut back by 1 base and J by 0 bases. This CDR3 contains 16 residues. In the authors' methods: The authors estimated nucleated cell counts from reference gene primer amplification. TCRdb keeps only in-frame clones here, not all; method: immunoSEQ multiplex PCR. Clone size and V and J calls were adopted from that table, with D and trimming inferred from the DNA. The table shows approximately 210,000 clones, with 80% to 90% occurring only once. This sequence originates from a woman in her 70s with active or convalescent COVID-19. V and J are TRBV13 and TRBJ1-1, with 10 positions matching TRBD1. The sequencing input was peripheral blood. The CDR3 here is CASSLEGQGLNTEAFF. CDR3 bases: TGTGCCAGCAGCTTAGAGGGACAGGGGTTGAACACTGAAGCTTTCTTT.